A single sample gave rise to the 24 T cell receptor beta chains below, sequenced in a study of cytotoxic CD8 clonotypes in ibrutinib-treated CLL (dated by TCRdb to the early 2020s). To prepare the library, the immunoSEQ multiplex PCR assay was applied. Not all clones reach the TCRdb copy of this immuneACCESS table, which keeps in-frame sequences only. Checked studies attribute under half of the gap to unresolved V genes and leave the rest unexplained. In all, the sample holds around 92,000 clones, and approximately 80% of those were seen once. The ten top clones hold about 22% of the sample. Per the publication, the time point label means: approximately 2 years on ibrutinib. The material sequenced was PBMCs, taken after 24 months of ibrutinib treatment. The receptors shown here come from a human donor with chronic lymphocytic leukemia.

The V and J genes are TRBV10-3 and TRBJ2-7, with 15 bases identical to TRBD2. Germline CDR1 and CDR2: ENHRY and SYGVKD. V shed 2 bases, J shed 4 bases, and the junction held 9 bases outside the gene matches. The CDR3 is made up of 18 amino acids. The CDR3 sequence: CAISEPKLGLAGGYEQYF. The CDR3 DNA sequence: TGTGCCATCAGTGAGCCGAAACTGGGACTAGCGGGAGGTTACGAGCAGTACTTC.

This chain connects TRBV18 to TRBJ2-3; 13 nucleotides line up with TRBD2. J was trimmed by 5 bases and V by 3 bases; bases with no gene match: 8. CDR3 length equals 17 residues. The germline CDR1 and CDR2 sequences are KGHSH and LQKENI. CDR3 DNA sequence: TGTGCCAGCTCACCGGGACAGGGGACTAGCGGGATAGATACGCAGTATTTT. Translation gives CASSPGQGTSGIDTQYF.

The chain uses TRBV11-3 and TRBJ2-5, with 11 bases matching TRBD2. CDR1 is SGHNT, CDR2 YENEEA, per germline. This CDR3 spans 17 amino acids. V was clipped by 3 bases and J by 1 base; unmatched bases: 7. In DNA, the CDR3 is TGTGCCAGCAGCTTTCGGACTAGCGGGTCTACCCAAGAGACCCAGTACTTC. Residues: CASSFRTSGSTQETQYF.

This rearrangement joins TRBV29-1 to TRBJ2-7, with D possibly TRBD2 on 7 matching bases. This CDR3 contains 14 residues. Trimming pared 1 base from V and 3 bases from J, leaving 13 bases between. Germline CDR1 is SQVTM and CDR2 is ANQGSEA. CDR3 sequence: CSVEAGEGIYEQYF. For the CDR3, the DNA is TGCAGCGTTGAAGCAGGGGAGGGGATCTACGAGCAGTACTTC.

This clone has just one count. The V call is TRBV7-2, the J call TRBJ2-3; TRBD2 matches 12 bases. Trimming took 4 bases from V and 4 from J; bases not matched to a gene: 6. Germline CDR1 and CDR2: SGHTA and FQGNSA. This CDR3 is built from 16 residues. The CDR3 here is CASSSGLAGLSDTQYF. The CDR3 DNA is TGTGCCAGCAGCTCTGGACTAGCGGGATTGTCAGATACGCAGTATTTT.

This clone was seen only a few times. The CDR3, as DNA: TGTGCCAGCAGACTACTAGCGGGAGGGATAGACGAGCAGTACTTC. This encodes CASRLLAGGIDEQYF. The J gene is TRBJ2-7, the V gene TRBV28; 13 bases fit TRBD2. The CDR3 loop spans 15 amino acids. The V and J ends lost 6 bases and 5 bases, in that order; junction bases with no gene match: 7. Germline-derived CDR1 and CDR2 are MDHEN and SYDVKM.

The chain joins TRBV18 to TRBJ1-2; D unresolved. Trimming removed 3 bases from V and 4 bases from J, with 12 bases in between. The CDR3 covers 14 residues. Germline V gene lookup returns CDR1 KGHSH and CDR2 LQKENI. The CDR3 DNA sequence: TGTGCCAGCTCACCCGAGAGGGTGACCTATGGCTACACCTTC. Its protein product is CASSPERVTYGYTF.

There are a few counts of this clone. The chain employs TRBV5-1 and TRBJ2-3; 7 positions agree with TRBD1. V was pared by 1 base and J by 0 bases, with 2 bases of the junction left unmatched. Looked up from germline, CDR1 is SGHRS and CDR2 is YFSETQ. The CDR3 is made up of 15 amino acids. The CDR3 spells CASSLTGASTDTQYF. CDR3 nucleotide sequence: TGCGCCAGCAGCTTGACAGGGGCGAGCACAGATACGCAGTATTTT.

This clone was found a few times. This rearrangement joins TRBV2 to TRBJ2-7, with D hard to call. Per germline, CDR1 SNHLY and CDR2 FYNNEI. The CDR3 has 14 amino acids. Trimming shortened V by 1 base and J by 2 bases, and 9 bases separated the two germline ends. CDR3 amino acids: CASSEGRNTYEQYF. In DNA, the CDR3 is TGTGCCAGCAGTGAAGGTCGGAATACCTACGAGCAGTACTTC.

This clone was seen once. Here the CDR3 reads CASSRGTSGQETQYF. The CDR3 DNA sequence: TGTGCCAGCAGCCGAGGGACTAGCGGACAAGAGACCCAGTACTTC. The rearrangement joins TRBV4-2 to TRBJ2-5; TRBD2 agrees at 11 bases. The trim removed 4 bases at V and 2 bases at J, leaving 3 bases unmatched. Germline V gives CDR1 LGHNA, CDR2 YNFKEQ. This CDR3 has 15 residues.

The rearrangement joins TRBV5-1 to TRBJ2-7; perhaps TRBD1 as D (6 bases). CDR1 is SGHRS and CDR2 is YFSETQ in the germline V gene. This CDR3 is built from 15 residues. Between the trimmed V and J ends, which lost 0 bases and 4 bases, there was a span of 14 bases. The CDR3 DNA is TGCGCCAGCAGCTTGGCGTCGGACAGATTGTACGAGCAGTACTTC. Protein: CASSLASDRLYEQYF.

This rearrangement joins TRBV28 to TRBJ2-5; either TRBD1 or TRBD2 may supply D (5 bases each). The V end was cut by 2 bases, the J end by 4 bases, with 14 bases between. The germline CDR1 and CDR2 sequences are MDHEN and SYDVKM. There are 15 residues in the CDR3. Here the CDR3 DNA reads TGTGCCAGCAGTTTACCCTCGGGGCTACGAGAGACCCAGTACTTC. Translating it yields CASSLPSGLRETQYF.

The rearrangement joins TRBV7-9 to TRBJ1-1; TRBD1 is a possible D gene (5 bases). This CDR3 has 13 residues. V lost 5 bases, J lost 1 base, and 8 bases lay in between. Germline V CDR1 and CDR2: SEHNR, FQNEAQ (reference sequence). The CDR3, as DNA: TGTGCCAGCAGCGAACAGGAGAACACTGAAGCTTTCTTT. It encodes CASSEQENTEAFF. The variable domain in full, completed from reference TRBV7-9 and TRBJ1-1, reads DTGVSQNPRHKITKRGQNVTFRCDPISEHNRLYWYRQTLGQGPEFLTYFQNEAQLEKSRLLSDRFSAERPKGSFSTLEIQRTEQGDSAMYLCASSEQENTEAFFGQGTRLTVV.

The V and J genes are TRBV7-3 and TRBJ2-6; perhaps D is TRBD1 or TRBD2 (5 bases each). Trimming cost V 4 bases and J 0 bases, with 16 bases left between them. Germline values: CDR1 SGHTA, CDR2 FQGTGA. CDR3 length: 18 amino acids. The DNA for the CDR3 is TGTGCCAGCAGCTCGCGACCGGGACGAAGCTCTGGGGCCAACGTCCTGACTTTC. Translation: CASSSRPGRSSGANVLTF.

The genes are TRBV6-5 and TRBJ1-1; 9 bases map to TRBD1. This CDR3 comprises 15 residues. V gave up 6 bases and J gave up 3 bases; unmatched junction bases: 8. Per the germline V gene, CDR1 is MNHEY and CDR2 is SVGAGI. CDR3 sequence (DNA): TGTGCCAGCAGCTATGACAGGGGGAAGGACACTGAAGCTTTCTTT. This translates into CASSYDRGKDTEAFF.

This chain uses TRBV30 with TRBJ2-1; D is perhaps TRBD2 (5 bases). This CDR3 spans 17 amino acids. The V gene lost 3 bases and the J gene lost 5 bases, with 23 bases spanning the gap. Germline-derived CDR1 and CDR2 are GTSNPN and SVGIG (reference sequence). The CDR3 sequence: CAWRGPTGVLRNNEQFF. CDR3 coding DNA: TGTGCCTGGAGAGGCCCCACCGGGGTCCTCCGAAACAATGAGCAGTTCTTC. Together with reference TRBV30 and TRBJ2-1, the CDR3 gives the full variable domain: SQTIHQWPATLVQPVGSPLSLECTVEGTSNPNLYWYRQAAGRGLQLLFYSVGIGQISSEVPQNLSASRPQDRQFILSSKKLLLSDSGFYLCAWRGPTGVLRNNEQFFGPGTRLTVL.

The V call is TRBV28, the J call TRBJ1-5, with unresolved D. Germline V gene data show CDR1 as MDHEN and CDR2 as SYDVKM. The V gene lost 6 bases and the J gene lost 6 bases, with 15 bases spanning the gap. The CDR3 has 14 residues. CDR3 region: CASSPPQDRQPQHF. The CDR3 DNA follows: TGTGCCAGCAGCCCCCCTCAAGATCGTCAGCCCCAGCATTTT.

V gene TRBV29-1 combines with J gene TRBJ2-7, with 8 bases that match TRBD1. The CDR3 sequence is 13 residues long. Germline trimming cut 7 bases from V and 5 bases from J; bases unmatched to any gene: 10. Germline values: CDR1 SQVTM, CDR2 ANQGSEA. In DNA form, the CDR3 reads TGCAGCGGATTAGACAGGGGTCGTAACGAGCAGTACTTC. Translation gives CSGLDRGRNEQYF.

This clone appeared a few times. The V and J genes are TRBV5-1 and TRBJ2-1; 14 bases line up with TRBD2. Germline CDR1 SGHRS, CDR2 YFSETQ. The CDR3 length is 16 residues. The V gene end was trimmed by 4 bases and the J gene end by 8 bases; junction bases not matched to a gene: 8. The CDR3 DNA reads TGCGCCAGCAGCACCATGACTAGCGGGAGGGGCGATGAGCAGTTCTTC. As protein: CASSTMTSGRGDEQFF.

The gene calls are TRBV6-5 and TRBJ1-1, with a tentative D call TRBD1 (6 bases). The CDR3 consists of 15 residues. V lost 2 bases to trimming and J lost 5 bases, with 15 bases between them. The germline V gene encodes CDR1 MNHEY and CDR2 SVGAGI. The chain's CDR3 is CASSYASQGWTEAFF. The CDR3 DNA reads as TGTGCCAGCAGTTACGCCTCTCAGGGGTGGACTGAAGCTTTCTTT.

The chain is built from TRBV4-1 and TRBJ2-7; the match to TRBD1 covers 8 bases. The CDR3 extends over 15 amino acids. Per the germline V gene, CDR1 is MGHRA and CDR2 is YSYEKL. The junction had 9 bases not matched to a gene; V was cut back by 1 base and J by 7 bases. The CDR3 DNA reads TGCGCCAGCAGCCAAGGTCGGACAGGGAACTGGGAGCAGTACTTC. The encoded protein is CASSQGRTGNWEQYF.

This chain links TRBV7-9 with TRBJ2-7; 10 bases fit TRBD1. The CDR3 has 15 amino acids. V shed 1 base and J 3 bases; nucleotides not matched to a gene: 3. The germline CDR1 and CDR2 sequences are SEHNR and FQNEAQ (reference sequence). The CDR3 reads CASSLVGTGDYEQYF. The CDR3 DNA is TGTGCCAGCAGCTTAGTGGGGACAGGGGACTACGAGCAGTACTTC. Together with reference TRBV7-9 and TRBJ2-7, the CDR3 gives the full variable domain: DTGVSQNPRHKITKRGQNVTFRCDPISEHNRLYWYRQTLGQGPEFLTYFQNEAQLEKSRLLSDRFSAERPKGSFSTLEIQRTEQGDSAMYLCASSLVGTGDYEQYFGPGTRLTVT.

The V call is TRBV19, the J call TRBJ2-1; 12 bases are shared with TRBD2. The CDR3 extends over 16 amino acids. Trimming at V came to 3 bases and at J to 4 bases, leaving 4 bases not matched to a gene. Germline V gene data show CDR1 as LNHDA and CDR2 as SQIVND (reference sequence). The CDR3 DNA sequence: TGTGCCAGTAGTATCCTGACTAGCGGGAGTTACAATGAGCAGTTCTTC. Amino acid sequence: CASSILTSGSYNEQFF.

The chain combines TRBV28 with TRBJ2-1, with 8 bases lining up with TRBD2. The CDR3 covers 17 residues. Germline V gene lookup returns CDR1 MDHEN and CDR2 SYDVKM. After removal of 7 bases from V and 0 bases from J, the junction contained 11 bases not matched to a gene. As DNA, the CDR3 is TGTGCCAGCACCGTCGGGGGGGCGGGAGGCTCCTACAATGAGCAGTTCTTC. Translated, it gives CASTVGGAGGSYNEQFF.